The entry that follows covers one T cell receptor (beta chain) sequence. This clone appeared a few times. Its antigen remains unidentified. Base qualities are not recorded, but no much larger clone differs from it by a single base. Collaborating institutions collected whole blood in K2EDTA tubes following their own protocols. For TCRbeta analysis, collaborators shipped samples as frozen whole blood, isolated PBMCs, or DNA extracted from either of those sample types. The data originate from a study of blood T cell repertoires in COVID-19 (TCRdb year 2020). At the level of the whole study: Collaborator samples came from the United States, Italy and Spain and covered acute and convalescent phases of COVID-19. The material from the prospective study consisted of cDNA or gDNA derived from T cells, B-cell-depleted T cells, or PBMCs. Deeply sampled blood TCRbeta repertoires from subjects exposed to, actively infected with, or recovered from COVID-19 were included in the dataset. A freely available public database, intended as a resource for researchers studying the immune response to SARS-CoV-2, is where the repertoires were released. The samples were drawn from the first 160 participants of the ongoing ImmuneRACE study and from 950 to 1,500 subjects provided by 6 global collaborators. The sample metadata nearly always contained a de-identified subject ID, COVID-19 status, age in years and sex. Where HLA class I and class II types were available, the types were taken from metadata supplied by the sample provider, not from assay-based typing.

CDR1 and CDR2, per the germline V gene, are MNHEY and SVGAGI. V drops 6 bases and J drops 0 bases, leaving 9 bases in between. CDR3 length: 14 amino acids, cysteine to phenylalanine. CDR3 DNA only is kept here, 42 bases in frame from base 1. TCRbeta CDR3 regions were amplified from genomic DNA by means of the immunoSEQ Assay, a bias-controlled multiplex PCR. Processing in the source paper ran as follows. The number of nucleated cells in each sample was estimated from the amplification of reference gene primers within the assay. Sequence reads were collapsed and filtered to measure the absolute abundance of every unique TCRbeta CDR3 rearrangement. For each sample, productive Simpson clonality was calculated by taking the square root of Simpson's diversity index across productive rearrangements. TCRdb re-hosts the immuneACCESS table, in-frame sequences only. Its copies lack some clones; in the studies checked, an unresolved V gene accounts for under half of them, and the cause for the rest is not known. V, J and clone size reflect that table, while D and trimming were determined from the DNA. In all, the sample holds just under 75,000 clones, and approximately 83% of those were seen once. The ten largest clones take up around 2.3% of the sample.

The paper's findings and limits, for the study overall: Clinical and demographic metadata were provided uncurated, with the amount varying by source and participant.

Specimen: peripheral blood. Recombination joined TRBV6-5 with TRBJ1-3; a weak D assignment points to TRBD1 (5 bases agree). The origin of this receptor is a man older than 75 with active or convalescent COVID-19. The nucleotide sequence is given as TGTGCCAGCAGACAGGCCAACTCTGGAAACACCATATATTTT. This sequence encodes CASRQANSGNTIYF.